The 29 T cell receptor beta chains below were found in one sample sequenced in a study of a mutant IDH1 vaccine in newly diagnosed glioma. Data came from immunoSEQ multiplex PCR; TCRdb stores just in-frame clones and leaves some out. The data contain about 36,000 clones, about 80% of them singletons. No antigen is known for these receptors. Documented time point: week 11, during vaccination. Doses consisted of 300 ug of mutant IDH1 20-mer peptide each, paired with topical imiquimod. Sequencing used peripheral blood mononuclear cells (PBMCs), obtained from a glioma patient whose treatment included an IDH1 peptide vaccine. Receptors were obtained from a woman aged 25 to 45 with glioma. Some clones in this sample may be carry-over from other donors' samples.

This chain joins TRBV18 and TRBJ1-2; perhaps TRBD1 as D (6 bases). V lost 3 bases and J 6 bases, leaving 14 bases between the germline ends. Germline CDR1 is KGHSH and CDR2 is LQKENI. The CDR3 spans 14 residues. CDR3 DNA: TGTGCCAGCTCACCTGACAGGTACGCGGATGGCTACACCTTC. Residues: CASSPDRYADGYTF.

The V and J genes are TRBV9 and TRBJ2-2; D is unresolved. CDR3 length: 13 residues. The V end lost 0 bases, the J end lost 6 bases, and 6 bases lay between the germline ends. In germline, CDR1 is SGDLS, CDR2 YYNGEE. CDR3 loop: CASSVGPAGELFF. Here the CDR3 DNA reads TGTGCCAGCAGCGTAGGGCCTGCCGGGGAGCTGTTTTTT.

The CDR3 nucleotides read TGTGCCACCAGCAAGAGTCGGTTACAGGGGGCTCGAGGGATTGAAGCTTTCTTT. Translated, it gives CATSKSRLQGARGIEAFF. The chain recombines TRBV15 with TRBJ1-1, with 9 nucleotides matching TRBD1. The ends lost 4 bases at V and 7 bases at J; junction bases unmatched: 19. CDR3 size: 18 residues. From germline, CDR1 is LNHNV and CDR2 YYDKDF (reference sequence). Combining the CDR3 with reference TRBV15 and TRBJ1-1 gives the whole variable domain DAMVIQNPRYQVTQFGKPVTLSCSQTLNHNVMYWYQQKSSQAPKLLFHYYDKDFNNEADTPDNFQSRRPNTSFCFLDIRSPGLGDTAMYLCATSKSRLQGARGIEAFFGQGTRLTVV.

The rearrangement joins TRBV14 to TRBJ1-1; 10 bases align to TRBD1. V lost 4 bases, J lost 6 bases, and 2 bases stayed unmatched. CDR1 is SGHDN, CDR2 FVKESK, per germline. The CDR3 contains 13 residues. CDR3 sequence (DNA): TGTGCCAGCAGCCGGACAGGGGGGCCTGAAGCTTTCTTT. This sequence encodes CASSRTGGPEAFF. The full variable domain, with the rest looked up from reference TRBV14 and TRBJ1-1, is EAGVTQFPSHSVIEKGQTVTLRCDPISGHDNLYWYRRVMGKEIKFLLHFVKESKQDESGMPNNRFLAERTGGTYSTLKVQPAELEDSGVYFCASSRTGGPEAFFGQGTRLTVV.

The chain has TRBV27 and TRBJ1-5; 7 bases line up with TRBD1. Germline V gene sequence: CDR1 MNHEY, CDR2 SMNVEV (reference sequence). This CDR3 is built from 14 residues. The J segment lost 5 bases and the V segment lost 6 bases, leaving 7 bases of the junction unmatched. The CDR3 protein is CASRPSGGYQPQHF. CDR3 sequence (DNA): TGTGCCAGCAGGCCCTCAGGGGGATATCAGCCCCAGCATTTT.

The chain is built from TRBV9 and TRBJ2-2; unclear D gene. Germline V gives CDR1 SGDLS, CDR2 YYNGEE. V was pared by 6 bases and J by 1 base, with 7 bases between. The length of the CDR3 is 13 residues. Here the CDR3 reads CASKSENTGELFF. The CDR3 region has the DNA TGTGCCAGCAAGTCCGAGAACACCGGGGAGCTGTTTTTT.

Here the CDR3 DNA reads TGCAGCGTTGGCCTAGCGGGGCAAGAGACCCAGTACTTC. Its protein is CSVGLAGQETQYF. V and J are TRBV29-1 and TRBJ2-5, with 9 positions matching TRBD2. There are 13 residues in the CDR3. The germline gives CDR1 SQVTM, CDR2 ANQGSEA. V gave up 4 bases and J gave up 2 bases; unmatched junction bases: 2.

CDR3 nucleotide sequence: TGTGCCAGCATTGGGGGTGCAGGGGTCGTGAACTATGGCTACACCTTC. Translating it yields CASIGGAGVVNYGYTF. This sequence joins TRBV2 and TRBJ1-2; possible D gene TRBD1, 6 bases. V was shortened by 7 bases and J by 2 bases, with 20 bases between the two germline ends. The CDR3 length is 16 residues. Germline V gene data show CDR1 as SNHLY and CDR2 as FYNNEI.

The J gene is TRBJ2-6, the V gene TRBV13, with 9 bases fitting TRBD2. Trimming removed 2 bases from V and 0 bases from J; junction bases left unmatched: 5. This CDR3 comprises 18 residues. Germline V CDR1 and CDR2: PRHDT, FYEKMQ (reference sequence). The CDR3 DNA is TGTGCCAGCAGCTTAAGGAGCGGGAGGAGCTCTGGGGCCAACGTCCTGACTTTC. This sequence encodes CASSLRSGRSSGANVLTF.

As regards this clone: The junction shows a germline mismatch at one end, possibly a read error. The chain couples TRBV7-7 to TRBJ2-3; tentative D call: TRBD2 (6 bases). Germline CDR1 reads SSHAT; CDR2 reads FNYEAQ (reference sequence). CDR3 length: 15 residues. CDR3 loop: CASSLADASTDTQYF. CDR3 DNA: TGTGCTAGCAGCTTAGCGGACGCCAGCACAGATACGCAGTATTTT.

The chain has TRBV10-1 and TRBJ2-2; 9 bases are a match to TRBD1. This CDR3 is built from 15 residues. The trim removed 3 bases at V and 3 bases at J, leaving 2 bases unmatched. Germline CDR1 and CDR2: WNHNN and SYGVQD (reference sequence). The CDR3 sequence is CASSDRQGDTGELFF. CDR3 nucleotide sequence: TGCGCCAGCAGTGATCGACAGGGGGACACCGGGGAGCTGTTTTTT.

V gene TRBV10-3 combines with J gene TRBJ2-6, with 10 bases identical to TRBD1. V shed 4 bases, J shed 4 bases, and the junction held 10 bases outside the gene matches. The length of the CDR3 is 18 residues. CDR1 and CDR2 from the germline V gene are ENHRY and SYGVKD. The CDR3 sequence is CAISGARQGALGANVLTF. Written as DNA, the CDR3 is TGTGCCATCAGTGGGGCGCGACAGGGGGCGCTAGGGGCCAACGTCCTGACTTTC.

This clone is a singleton in its sample. The chain recombines TRBV4-3 with TRBJ2-3; D remains unclear. Germline CDR1 is LGHNA and CDR2 is YSLEER. V lost 5 bases, J lost 0 bases, and 15 bases lay in between. This CDR3 has 16 amino acids. DNA of the CDR3: TGCGCCAGCAGCGAAACCGGAAGGGTTAGCACAGATACGCAGTATTTT. This sequence encodes CASSETGRVSTDTQYF.

In regard to this clone: Other DNA sequences in the same sample also yield this CDR3. CDR3 protein: CASSLDEQFF. The DNA of the CDR3 is TGTGCCAGCAGCTTAGATGAGCAGTTCTTC. J is TRBJ2-1 and V is TRBV7-9; no clear D. This CDR3 region has 10 residues. Germline V gene lookup returns CDR1 SEHNR and CDR2 FQNEAQ (reference sequence). Trimming cost V 1 base and J 8 bases, with 0 bases left between them. Looking up the rest from reference TRBV7-9 and TRBJ2-1 gives the full variable domain: DTGVSQNPRHKITKRGQNVTFRCDPISEHNRLYWYRQTLGQGPEFLTYFQNEAQLEKSRLLSDRFSAERPKGSFSTLEIQRTEQGDSAMYLCASSLDEQFFGPGTRLTVL.

This CDR3 is CASSPGQGRDEQYF. The CDR3 nucleotides are TGTGCCAGCAGCCCCGGACAGGGGAGGGACGAGCAGTACTTC. This chain links TRBV5-5 with TRBJ2-7; 9 bases are a match to TRBD1. This CDR3 is 14 amino acids long. V was pared by 4 bases and J by 5 bases, with 7 bases of the junction left unmatched. Germline V lookup: CDR1 SGHKS, CDR2 YYEKEE (reference sequence).

CDR3 sequence reads: CAWSVLGTETQYF. The CDR3, as DNA: TGTGCCTGGAGTGTACTTGGAACAGAGACCCAGTACTTC. The rearrangement joins TRBV30 to TRBJ2-5; D not resolved. Per germline, CDR1 GTSNPN and CDR2 SVGIG (reference sequence). This CDR3 comprises 13 residues. The V gene lost 0 bases and the J gene lost 4 bases, with 9 bases spanning the gap. The whole variable domain, filled in from reference TRBV30 and TRBJ2-5, reads SQTIHQWPATLVQPVGSPLSLECTVEGTSNPNLYWYRQAAGRGLQLLFYSVGIGQISSEVPQNLSASRPQDRQFILSSKKLLLSDSGFYLCAWSVLGTETQYFGPGTRLLVL.

The rearrangement uses TRBV11-2 and TRBJ2-3; 12 bases align to TRBD2. Germline values: CDR1 SGHAT, CDR2 FQNNGV. This CDR3 comprises 16 residues. The V and J ends lost 5 bases and 3 bases, in that order; junction bases with no gene match: 6. The CDR3 reads CASSLTSGRTTDTQYF. CDR3 in DNA: TGTGCCAGCAGCCTTACTAGCGGGAGGACGACAGATACGCAGTATTTT.

The gene calls are TRBV7-9 and TRBJ2-5; TRBD1 is a possible D gene (6 bases). CDR1 SEHNR and CDR2 FQNEAQ come from the germline V gene (reference sequence). The V gene lost 5 bases and the J gene lost 5 bases, with 15 bases spanning the gap. This CDR3 region has 14 residues. CDR3 bases: TGTGCCAGCAGCCTGACAGGCCTCTGGGAGACCCAGTACTTC. This codes for CASSLTGLWETQYF. Using reference TRBV7-9 and TRBJ2-5 for the parts outside the CDR3, the full variable domain is DTGVSQNPRHKITKRGQNVTFRCDPISEHNRLYWYRQTLGQGPEFLTYFQNEAQLEKSRLLSDRFSAERPKGSFSTLEIQRTEQGDSAMYLCASSLTGLWETQYFGPGTRLLVL.

The CDR3 DNA is TGTGCCACCAAATGGGGAGCGGGAGACAATGAGCAGTTCTTC. Amino acid sequence: CATKWGAGDNEQFF. The chain recombines TRBV27 with TRBJ2-1; 8 bases agree with TRBD2. The V gene end was trimmed by 10 bases and the J gene end by 5 bases; junction bases not matched to a gene: 10. There are 14 residues in the CDR3. Germline lookup yields CDR1 MNHEY and CDR2 SMNVEV (reference sequence).

The chain joins TRBV6-6 to TRBJ2-7, with D possibly TRBD1 on 6 matching bases. Germline assignment: CDR1 MNHNY and CDR2 SVGAGI (reference sequence). There are 13 residues in the CDR3. V was cut by 9 bases and J by 3 bases, with 15 bases left in between. The chain's CDR3 is CASISGANYEQYF. The CDR3 DNA reads TGTGCCAGTATATCAGGGGCTAACTACGAGCAGTACTTC.

This chain links TRBV5-6 with TRBJ1-1; D may be TRBD1 (5 bases). Trimming took off 4 bases at V and 11 bases at J, with 18 bases between the two ends. This CDR3 contains 13 residues. Looked up from germline, CDR1 is SGHDT and CDR2 is YYEEEE. For the CDR3, the DNA is TGTGCCAGCAGCCAGGGACTCCCAAGGTTTGCTTTCTTT. This codes for CASSQGLPRFAFF. Combining the CDR3 with reference TRBV5-6 and TRBJ1-1 gives the whole variable domain DAGVTQSPTHLIKTRGQQVTLRCSPKSGHDTVSWYQQALGQGPQFIFQYYEEEERQRGNFPDRFSGHQFPNYSSELNVNALLLGDSALYLCASSQGLPRFAFFGQGTRLTVV.

The chain carries TRBV2 and TRBJ1-4; maybe TRBD1 (6 bases). Germline values: CDR1 SNHLY, CDR2 FYNNEI. Trimming stripped 6 bases from V and 0 bases from J, with 20 bases between. CDR3 length: 18 amino acids. The CDR3: CASSASDSYMTTNEKLFF. The CDR3 DNA is TGTGCCAGCAGCGCCTCGGACAGTTACATGACAACTAATGAAAAACTGTTTTTT.

This chain joins TRBV30 and TRBJ1-1, with D maybe TRBD1 (5 bases). Deletions cut 2 bases from V and 5 bases from J, with 12 bases between. The germline gives CDR1 GTSNPN, CDR2 SVGIG (reference sequence). CDR3 length equals 13 residues. The CDR3 spells CAWSRDLGTEAFF. In nucleotides, the CDR3 is TGTGCCTGGAGTCGGGACCTGGGGACTGAAGCTTTCTTT.

CDR3 loop: CASSSLRGLAEAFF. CDR3 nucleotide sequence: TGTGCCAGTAGCTCCCTCAGGGGTTTGGCTGAAGCTTTCTTT. The chain recombines TRBV19 with TRBJ1-1, with D tentatively TRBD1 (6 bases). CDR3 length: 14 residues. V was cut by 6 bases and J by 6 bases, with 17 bases left in between. The germline V gene has CDR1 LNHDA and CDR2 SQIVND (reference sequence).

The V gene is TRBV11-1, the J gene TRBJ2-2; D remains ambiguous. The CDR3 consists of 15 residues. Germline assignment: CDR1 SGHAT and CDR2 FQDESV (reference sequence). V lost 1 base, J lost 2 bases, and 8 bases lay in between. In DNA form, the CDR3 reads TGTGCCAGCAGCTTAGTAACAGCAAACACCGGGGAGCTGTTTTTT. Translated, it gives CASSLVTANTGELFF.

The rearrangement links TRBV4-1 to TRBJ2-1; TRBD2 might be the D (6 bases). The V end lost 4 bases, the J end lost 1 base, and 14 bases lay between the germline ends. This CDR3 has 16 residues. The germline CDR1 and CDR2 sequences are MGHRA and YSYEKL. The CDR3 DNA reads TGCGCCAGCAGCCGAGACCGGGACTCTTCCTACAATGAGCAGTTCTTC. The encoded protein is CASSRDRDSSYNEQFF.

This clone occurred once. This chain links TRBV7-2 with TRBJ2-1, with D perhaps being TRBD1 or TRBD2 (5 bases each). Trimming removed 0 bases at V and 6 bases at J, with 12 bases between. CDR3 length equals 15 residues. Germline lookup yields CDR1 SGHTA and CDR2 FQGNSA. The CDR3, as DNA: TGTGCCAGCAGCTTAGCGGGGGTTGGGGTCAATGAGCAGTTCTTC. This translates into CASSLAGVGVNEQFF. Combining the CDR3 with reference TRBV7-2 and TRBJ2-1 gives the whole variable domain GAGVSQSPSNKVTEKGKDVELRCDPISGHTALYWYRQSLGQGLEFLIYFQGNSAPDKSGLPSDRFSAERTGGSVSTLTIQRTQQEDSAVYLCASSLAGVGVNEQFFGPGTRLTVL.

The chain has TRBV21-1 and TRBJ2-7; TRBD2 was called by the table and not checked on the DNA. TRBV21-1 is a listed pseudogene. The length of the CDR3 is 17 residues. The CDR3 region has the DNA TGTGCCAGCAGCAAAGGGCGTCGCGGGAGGGGGAGGGGCGAGCAGTACTTC. As protein: CASSKGRRGRGRGEQYF.

This clone appeared a single time. This sequence joins TRBV9 and TRBJ1-3; weak D call: TRBD1 (6 bases). In germline, CDR1 is SGDLS, CDR2 YYNGEE. The germline V and J ends were trimmed by 4 bases and 4 bases, with 12 bases remaining between them. This CDR3 has 14 residues. The CDR3 loop is CASSNRADGNTIYF. CDR3 nucleotide sequence: TGTGCCAGCAGCAACAGGGCGGACGGAAACACCATATATTTT.